The sequence of this T cell receptor (beta chain) was determined in a study of tumor-infiltrating lymphocytes in primary liver carcinoma (dated by TCRdb to about 2017). At the level of the whole study: Between November 2015 and early 2016, about 5 patients in China with histopathologically diagnosed primary liver carcinoma had their tumors surgically resected. TCRbeta repertoire sequencing covered about 35 specimens from 5 patients: around 25 tumor regions, 5 adjacent noncancerous liver tissues and 5 peripheral blood samples. Across five regions of each liver tumor, along with adjacent normal tissue and blood, the study brought together TCRbeta repertoire sequencing, expression microarrays and whole-exome sequencing. High reproducibility was observed for the technical replicate repertoires, with mean shared-clone rates around 0.9 and correlation coefficients above 0.95. Tumors of the five patients were stage T1-T3 N0M0 with maximum diameters of roughly 4 to 11 cm. Each sample produced about 3.65 to 8 million productive TCRbeta reads, and read depth showed no significant difference between tissue types. Of the five patients (three men and two women, aged 30 to 69 years), four had hepatocellular carcinoma and one had combined HCC and intrahepatic cholangiocarcinoma. Broader findings and caveats from the paper: Repertoire overlap was found to be higher between tumor regions (mean approximately 36%) than between tumor-adjacent (roughly 17%) or tumor-blood (around 15%) pairs, consistent with antigen-driven expansion. Because sequencing covered only the TCR beta chain and unpaired alpha chains were not captured, true repertoire diversity is likely underestimated. Because the samples were bulk and unsorted, CD4+ and CD8+ T cell repertoires could not be compared. With just a handful of patients in the study, the authors point out that the findings should be validated in a larger study. Compared with blood, tumors had a significantly larger share of the repertoire taken up by the top 250 clones (p = 0.039).

Blood RNA was extracted from unsorted whole blood using TRIzol reagent, and germline DNA was obtained with the DNeasy Blood & Tissue kit. Patients had chronic HBV infection and were treatment-naive at sampling. Around 3.6 milliliters of peripheral blood were collected into K2EDTA tubes before surgery. This clonotype came up many times. This receptor's antigen is unknown. No much larger clone exists at a distance of one base, and base qualities are not known. V is trimmed back by 5 bases and J by 4 bases, and the junction contains 9 bases that no gene match accounts for. The CDR1 and CDR2 encoded by the germline V gene are SGHAT and FQNNGV. The CDR3 spans 18 residues, from the cysteine through the phenylalanine. Just CDR3 DNA is preserved here, 54 bases in frame from base 1. Starting from around 500 ng total RNA, TCRbeta-specific cDNA was produced by reverse transcription with a constant-region primer and ProtoScript II reverse transcriptase. TCRbeta libraries were built with three nested multiplex PCR rounds, a slightly modified ARM-PCR procedure. Each of the first two PCR rounds ran for 9 to 11 cycles using multiplex TRBV1-TRBV30 forward primers together with a Cbeta reverse primer. Sample barcodes and Illumina adapters were added in a final 25-cycle PCR using Deep VentR polymerase. Amplicons of 200-500 bp were gel-purified with a QIAquick gel extraction kit before sequencing. An Illumina HiSeq 2500 was used to sequence the TCRbeta amplicons, generating 250-bp paired-end reads. The authors' pipeline ran thus. Quality trimming of reads was performed with Trimmomatic v0.33, and paired reads were merged with FLASH v1.2.11 so that full CDR3 sequences could be recovered. V, D and J germline segments were assigned to the rearranged TCRbeta sequences by MiGEC v1.2.1b. Clonotype statistics and Shannon-Wiener diversity indices were computed with VDJtools v1.0.0. To cut down on sampling bias, every analysis after diversity analysis relied on just the 250 most abundant clonotypes from each sample. The public reads were reprocessed in TCRdb via fastp at Q25 and MiXCR, keeping in-frame beta chains. Rows with a matching CDR3 protein are joined into one entry that keeps the most common DNA and genes. The V and J calls shown here were made by TCRdb, not taken from the authors' results. For this sample the table gives around 330,000 distinct CDR3 sequences, of which 58% were detected only once. Clones ranked in the top ten supply about 18% of the sample.

This clonotype was obtained from a woman in her thirties with primary liver carcinoma and hepatitis B virus infection. Rearrangement joined TRBV11-2 to TRBJ2-6; the central 12 bases match TRBD2. Sequenced: peripheral blood. In nucleotide form, the sequence is TGTGCCAGCAGCACCCGACTAGCGGGAGATTCCGGGGCCAACGTCCTGACTTTC. Translation gives CASSTRLAGDSGANVLTF.